These 24 T cell receptor beta chains came from one sample sequenced in a study of shared clonotypes between healthy human individuals. Clones were sequenced by immunoSEQ multiplex PCR, and TCRdb holds only the in-frame ones, with some missing. The sample includes some 630,000 clones, roughly 78% of them seen just once. Material: memory CD4+ T cells sorted from blood. Subset denoted: CD45RA-negative fraction. These receptors were obtained from a woman aged 25 to 39 in good health.

J is TRBJ2-1 and V is TRBV14; D not resolved. The CDR3 runs 14 residues. The ends were cut back, 4 bases at V and 0 bases at J, with 7 bases in the middle. Germline lookup yields CDR1 SGHDN and CDR2 FVKESK. Written as DNA, the CDR3 is TGTGCCAGCAGCCTCGTACGCTCCTACAATGAGCAGTTCTTC. The encoded protein is CASSLVRSYNEQFF.

The chain employs TRBV29-1 and TRBJ2-5, with 10 bases lining up with TRBD2. Germline-derived CDR1 and CDR2 are SQVTM and ANQGSEA. This CDR3 is 18 amino acids long. V gave up 5 bases and J gave up 5 bases; unmatched junction bases: 20. CDR3 protein: CSVCALKPGLASWETQYF. DNA of the CDR3: TGCAGCGTTTGTGCTCTAAAACCGGGACTAGCGTCTTGGGAGACCCAGTACTTC. The whole variable domain, filled in from reference TRBV29-1 and TRBJ2-5, reads SAVISQKPSRDICQRGTSLTIQCQVDSQVTMMFWYRQQPGQSLTLIATANQGSEATYESGFVIDKFPISRPNLTFSTLTVSNMSPEDSSIYLCSVCALKPGLASWETQYFGPGTRLLVL.

V is TRBV11-2 and J is TRBJ2-1, with TRBD2 as a possible D gene (5 bases). This CDR3 comprises 13 residues. V lost 6 bases, J lost 10 bases, and 16 bases lay in between. Germline V lookup: CDR1 SGHAT, CDR2 FQNNGV. DNA for the CDR3: TGTGCCAGCAGTCCTTTAGGAGGTTGGGAGCAGTTCTTC. It encodes CASSPLGGWEQFF. The complete variable domain, with remaining parts taken from reference TRBV11-2 and TRBJ2-1, reads EAGVAQSPRYKIIEKRQSVAFWCNPISGHATLYWYQQILGQGPKLLIQFQNNGVVDDSQLPKDRFSAERLKGVDSTLKIQPAKLEDSAVYLCASSPLGGWEQFFGPGTRLTVL.

This chain joins TRBV5-4 and TRBJ2-3; TRBD2 agrees at 8 bases. V lost 0 bases, J lost 5 bases, and 2 bases stayed unmatched. Germline CDR1 reads SGHNT; CDR2 reads YYREEE (reference sequence). This CDR3 has 14 residues. The DNA of the CDR3 is TGTGCCAGCAGCTTGGCGGGAGGGGGAGATACGCAGTATTTT. Its translation is CASSLAGGGDTQYF.

This clone was seen just once. The chain carries TRBV10-2 and TRBJ2-7, with D tentatively TRBD1 (6 bases). CDR3 length: 17 residues. CDR1 and CDR2 (germline): WSHSY, SAAADI. Trimming took off 7 bases at V and 9 bases at J, with 31 bases between the two ends. DNA of the CDR3: TGCGCCAGCAAAGCGGACAGAGGATGGGCGGGTAAACAAGGGCAGTACTTC. Encoded protein: CASKADRGWAGKQGQYF.

Concerning this clone: In the same sample, other DNA sequences code for this CDR3. In nucleotides, the CDR3 is TGTGCCAGCAGTGAAGAACGGTATAGCAATCAGCCCCAGCATTTT. Translated, it gives CASSEERYSNQPQHF. The rearrangement uses TRBV2 and TRBJ1-5; D is unclear. Germline CDR1 reads SNHLY; CDR2 reads FYNNEI. This CDR3 has 15 amino acids. Trimming took off 1 base at V and 0 bases at J, with 7 bases between the two ends. The complete variable domain, with remaining parts taken from reference TRBV2 and TRBJ1-5, reads EPEVTQTPSHQVTQMGQEVILRCVPISNHLYFYWYRQILGQKVEFLVSFYNNEISEKSEIFDDQFSVERPDGSNFTLKIRSTKLEDSAMYFCASSEERYSNQPQHFGDGTRLSIL.

The chain recombines TRBV6-5 with TRBJ2-3, with TRBD1 matching over 9 bases. The junction had 2 bases not matched to a gene; V was cut back by 1 base and J by 3 bases. The germline V gene has CDR1 MNHEY and CDR2 SVGAGI. CDR3 size: 15 residues. The CDR3 region has the DNA TGTGCCAGCAGTTACTTGGGACAGGGTACAGATACGCAGTATTTT. It yields the protein CASSYLGQGTDTQYF.

J is TRBJ2-3 and V is TRBV6-6, with 9 bases aligning to TRBD2. The CDR3 has 16 residues. The germline V gene has CDR1 MNHNY and CDR2 SVGAGI (reference sequence). J was trimmed by 3 bases and V by 6 bases; bases with no gene match: 10. CDR3 in DNA: TGTGCCAGCAGAGACGCGGGGACTAGCCGGACAGATACGCAGTATTTT. This sequence encodes CASRDAGTSRTDTQYF.

The sample holds one count of this clone. The chain joins TRBV7-9 to TRBJ2-2; 14 bases are a match to TRBD2. This CDR3 has 15 amino acids. The germline CDR1 and CDR2 sequences are SEHNR and FQNEAQ (reference sequence). Trimming at V came to 5 bases and at J to 6 bases, leaving 2 bases not matched to a gene. The DNA of the CDR3 is TGTGCCAGCAGCACGGGACTAGCGGGAGCCGGGGAGCTGTTTTTT. Protein sequence: CASSTGLAGAGELFF.

The chain combines TRBV9 with TRBJ1-5; maybe TRBD1 (5 bases). The CDR3 covers 14 residues. V shed 3 bases and J shed 0 bases, with 7 bases lying between them. The germline gives CDR1 SGDLS, CDR2 YYNGEE. The CDR3 protein is CASSATVSNQPQHF. As DNA, the CDR3 is TGTGCCAGCAGCGCGACAGTTAGCAATCAGCCCCAGCATTTT.

This clone was seen a handful of times. The chain combines TRBV9 with TRBJ2-2; D is undetermined. Trimming removed 0 bases at V and 2 bases at J, with 11 bases between. CDR3 length: 16 amino acids. CDR1 and CDR2 (germline): SGDLS, YYNGEE. The CDR3 bases are TGTGCCAGCAGCGTAGACATAGGTTCAAACACCGGGGAGCTGTTTTTT. This translates into CASSVDIGSNTGELFF.

V is TRBV6-6 and J is TRBJ1-2, with 7 positions matching TRBD1. Germline V gene lookup returns CDR1 MNHNY and CDR2 SVGAGI (reference sequence). Losses at the gene ends were 8 bases for V and 4 bases for J; bases not matched to a gene: 13. The CDR3 has 15 amino acids. The CDR3 loop is CASPRRRGVPYGYTF. The CDR3 DNA follows: TGTGCCAGCCCACGGCGCAGGGGGGTCCCCTATGGCTACACCTTC.

The genes are TRBV2 and TRBJ2-2, with 12 bases identical to TRBD2. The CDR3 contains 15 residues. With V trimmed by 7 bases and J by 7 bases, 7 bases remained unmatched. The germline V gene encodes CDR1 SNHLY and CDR2 FYNNEI. CDR3 sequence (DNA): TGTGCCAGCACTCGACTAGCGGGAGCACTCGGGGAGCTGTTTTTT. Protein product: CASTRLAGALGELFF.

This chain joins TRBV16 and TRBJ1-6; D uncertain. CDR1 and CDR2 from the germline V gene are KGHSY and FQNENV. Trimming removed 8 bases from V and 10 bases from J, with 18 bases in between. The CDR3 runs 14 residues. The DNA for the CDR3 is TGTGCCAGCTCATTGGACCCAAGTGGGTCACCCCTCCACTTT. It translates to CASSLDPSGSPLHF.

This clone was counted only a few times. The chain employs TRBV5-1 and TRBJ1-1; unclear D gene. Per germline, CDR1 SGHRS and CDR2 YFSETQ. The CDR3 is made up of 14 amino acids. V was trimmed by 4 bases and J by 1 base, leaving 11 bases between them. The CDR3: CASSPQNPNTEAFF. The CDR3, as DNA: TGCGCCAGCAGCCCCCAAAATCCGAACACTGAAGCTTTCTTT.

The count of this clone is one. The chain combines TRBV27 with TRBJ2-7; D possibly corresponds to TRBD2 (6 bases). Between the trimmed V and J ends, which lost 4 bases and 1 base, there was a span of 11 bases. The CDR3 loop spans 14 amino acids. Germline values: CDR1 MNHEY, CDR2 SMNVEV (reference sequence). The CDR3 reads CASSWGTPSYEQYF. The CDR3 DNA sequence: TGTGCCAGCAGTTGGGGGACTCCTTCCTACGAGCAGTACTTC.

The chain has TRBV23-1 and TRBJ1-4; D remains ambiguous. TRBV23-1 has ORF status, its function being uncertain. The ends were cut back, 5 bases at V and 6 bases at J, with 7 bases in the middle. This CDR3 spans 12 amino acids. The CDR3 loop is CASSYRDEKLFF. The CDR3 nucleotides read TGCGCCAGCAGTTACCGAGATGAAAAACTGTTTTTT.

The J gene is TRBJ1-3, the V gene TRBV28; perhaps TRBD1 as D (6 bases). V shed 5 bases and J shed 4 bases, with 21 bases lying between them. Germline loops: CDR1 MDHEN, CDR2 SYDVKM. The CDR3 is 17 amino acids. This CDR3 reads CASSPPKGGAEGNTIYF. The DNA of the CDR3 is TGTGCCAGCAGTCCCCCCAAGGGGGGGGCGGAGGGAAACACCATATATTTT.

The chain uses TRBV11-2 and TRBJ2-3, with TRBD2 identical over 7 bases. This CDR3 region has 17 residues. V gave up 5 bases and J gave up 1 base; unmatched junction bases: 12. CDR1 is SGHAT and CDR2 is FQNNGV in the germline V gene. The chain's CDR3 is CASSPRLAGDGTDTQYF. CDR3 coding DNA: TGTGCCAGCAGCCCACGACTCGCGGGAGATGGCACAGATACGCAGTATTTT.

The rearrangement uses TRBV5-8 and TRBJ2-7, with TRBD2 identical over 11 bases. The V segment lost 4 bases and the J segment 0 bases; nucleotides outside the gene matches: 9. The CDR3 loop spans 17 amino acids. Per germline, CDR1 SGHTS and CDR2 YDEGEE. The CDR3 nucleotides are TGTGCCAGCAGCCCAGGACTAGCGGGCCTTCCCTCCTACGAGCAGTACTTC. Protein sequence: CASSPGLAGLPSYEQYF.

A few counts support this clone. The gene calls are TRBV7-2 and TRBJ2-7, with TRBD2 matching over 11 bases. The ends lost 1 base at V and 2 bases at J; junction bases unmatched: 4. The CDR3 runs to 16 residues. The germline V gene has CDR1 SGHTA and CDR2 FQGNSA. The CDR3 protein is CASSLELAGGTYEQYF. The CDR3 region has the DNA TGTGCCAGCAGCTTAGAGCTAGCGGGAGGTACCTACGAGCAGTACTTC.

This clone appeared a few times. The chain uses TRBV10-2 and TRBJ2-5; maybe TRBD1 (6 bases). The V end was cut by 5 bases, the J end by 4 bases, with 17 bases between. Germline CDR1 is WSHSY and CDR2 is SAAADI. The CDR3 has 15 amino acids. The CDR3 nucleotides are TGCGCCAGCAGTTACCCAGAACAGGGCTTAGAGACCCAGTACTTC. The encoded protein is CASSYPEQGLETQYF.

The chain uses TRBV5-1 and TRBJ2-5, with 11 bases fitting TRBD1. The CDR3 spans 14 residues. Germline V lookup: CDR1 SGHRS, CDR2 YFSETQ. V lost 5 bases, J lost 5 bases, and 5 bases stayed unmatched. CDR3 coding DNA: TGCGCCAGCAGTTGGACAGGGGGCAGGGAGACCCAGTACTTC. This translates into CASSWTGGRETQYF.

The CDR3 sequence is CAISGGTRWEQYF. For the CDR3, the DNA is TGTGCCATCAGTGGTGGGACTAGATGGGAGCAGTACTTC. The V call is TRBV10-3, the J call TRBJ2-7; the match to TRBD2 covers 8 bases. The CDR3 is 13 residues long. The germline V gene encodes CDR1 ENHRY and CDR2 SYGVKD. The V gene end was trimmed by 4 bases and the J gene end by 7 bases; junction bases not matched to a gene: 6.